Listed below are T cell receptor beta chains from one sample, sequenced in a study of naive and memory T cell subsets. Using its own MiXCR run on the UMI-ligation and nested PCR reads, TCRdb lists one record per CDR3 protein. The sample yields 35,000 to 40,000 distinct CDR3 sequences, approximately 10% seen once. The sample here was skin, taken from a tuberculin skin test site. These receptors all stem from an adult in good health. Both conserved end residues are part of each CDR3. The order of the fields is clone size, V gene, J gene, D gene, CDR3 length, CDR3 DNA, CDR3 protein. A D gene is named only where the DNA matches it firmly. The listing skips clone size in some rows; elsewhere it reads once, few, many or a size class.

medium-sized,TRBV7-9,TRBJ1-4,.,16,TGTGCCAGCAGCTTAGGCCACTTTGCAACTAATGAAAAACTGTTTTTT,CASSLGHFATNEKLFF
.,TRBV3-1,TRBJ2-1,.,14,TGTGCCAGCAGCCAGGGGGACTCCTACAATGAGCAGTTCTTC,CASSQGDSYNEQFF
few,TRBV7-2,TRBJ2-5,TRBD2,13,TGTGCCAGCAGCCGGGACTATTCGGAGACCCAGTACTTC,CASSRDYSETQYF
many,TRBV7-2,TRBJ2-5,.,15,TGTGCCAGCAGCTCGGGGGGCCAAATGGGGGAGACCCAGTACTTC,CASSSGGQMGETQYF
.,TRBV7-9,TRBJ1-5,TRBD1,15,TGTGCCAGCAGCCCCGGGACAGTGGGCCAGGGGCCCCAGCATTTT,CASSPGTVGQGPQHF
.,TRBV20-1,TRBJ2-2,.,14,TGCAGTGCTCCGTTGGGGGCCGGCACCGGGGAGCTGTTTTTT,CSAPLGAGTGELFF
many,TRBV11-2,TRBJ2-3,.,14,TGTGCCAGCAGCTTAGGGGGGCCTTCAGATACGCAGTATTTT,CASSLGGPSDTQYF
.,TRBV28,TRBJ1-1,.,12,TGTGCCAGCAGTTTCGGTATTGGTGAAGCTTTCTTT,CASSFGIGEAFF
many,TRBV20-1,TRBJ2-7,TRBD1,14,TGCAGTGCACAACATAATACAGGGGGTGTTGAGCAGTACTTC,CSAQHNTGGVEQYF
many,TRBV5-1,TRBJ2-7,.,15,TGCGCCAGCAGCTCCCAACAGGGTTTCGCCTACGAGCAGTACTTC,CASSSQQGFAYEQYF
few,TRBV7-9,TRBJ1-6,TRBD1,16,TGTGCCAGCAGCCCCGAGGGGCAGGGGGATAATTCACCCCTCCACTTT,CASSPEGQGDNSPLHF
many,TRBV11-2,TRBJ2-1,TRBD2,16,TGTGCCAGCAGCTTAGGGCCTAGCGGGTACGTCAATGAGCAGTTCTTC,CASSLGPSGYVNEQFF
many,TRBV6-1,TRBJ2-4,.,14,TGTGCCAGCAGTGGCGGGCCGGCGGGAAACATTCAGTACTTC,CASSGGPAGNIQYF
few,TRBV14,TRBJ2-2,TRBD1,19,TGTGCCAGCAGCCAAGGTCCCGGGGACAGACGACGAAACACCGGGGAGCTGTTTTTT,CASSQGPGDRRRNTGELFF
many,TRBV6-5,TRBJ2-3,.,12,TGTGCCAGCAGTCAGGTGCCAGATACGCAGTATTTT,CASSQVPDTQYF
.,TRBV5-1,TRBJ1-1,.,13,TGCGCCAGCAGCGGAGGCAGGGAATCTGAAGCTTTCTTT,CASSGGRESEAFF
.,TRBV27,TRBJ1-6,.,12,TGTGCCAGCTGGAGACTGAATTCACCCCTCCACTTT,CASWRLNSPLHF
many,TRBV3-1,TRBJ2-3,.,11,TGTGCCAGCAGCCTCGTAGATACGCAGTATTTT,CASSLVDTQYF
many,TRBV20-1,TRBJ2-5,.,14,TGCAGTGCTAGAGACCCGAGACAGGAAGAGACCCAGTACTTC,CSARDPRQEETQYF
few,TRBV5-1,TRBJ2-1,.,13,TGCGCCAGCAGCTTGGGCGACAGCAATGAGCAGTTCTTC,CASSLGDSNEQFF
.,TRBV6-1,TRBJ2-7,.,12,TGTGCCAGCAGGTCAGGGCCGGGGGAGCAGTACTTC,CASRSGPGEQYF
many,TRBV4-1,TRBJ1-1,TRBD1,16,TGCGCCAGCAGCCTCCAGGGGGCGGGAGGTATAGCTGAAGCTTTCTTT,CASSLQGAGGIAEAFF
many,TRBV18,TRBJ2-7,.,17,TGTGCCAGCTCACCCGGCGGCTTTCGGTTCAGCTCCTACGAGCAGTACTTC,CASSPGGFRFSSYEQYF
many,TRBV12-3/TRBV12-4,TRBJ2-1,.,13,TGTGCCAGCAGTTTGAATCCGCGCAATGAGCAGTTCTTC,CASSLNPRNEQFF
.,TRBV27,TRBJ2-1,TRBD2,17,TGTGCCAGCAGTTTATCAGGAGGACTAGCGGGCTACAATGAGCAGTTCTTC,CASSLSGGLAGYNEQFF
many,TRBV20-1,TRBJ2-3,TRBD2,18,TGCAGTGCTAGAGTAGTAGGGACTAGCGGGGGGGCGGCAGATACGCAGTATTTT,CSARVVGTSGGAADTQYF
many,TRBV11-3,TRBJ2-2,TRBD1,15,TGTGCCAGCAGCCTTTTGACAGGGCACACCGGGGAGCTGTTTTTT,CASSLLTGHTGELFF
many,TRBV7-6,TRBJ2-2,.,15,TGTGCCAGCAGCTCGGGACCCGAGAACACCGGGGAGCTGTTTTTT,CASSSGPENTGELFF
medium-sized,TRBV3-1,TRBJ2-5,.,12,TGTGCCAGCAGAGATAACAGAGAGACCCAGTACTTC,CASRDNRETQYF
many,TRBV20-1,TRBJ1-5,.,15,TGCAGTGCTAGAGAAGGAACATTTAGCAATCAGCCCCAGCATTTT,CSAREGTFSNQPQHF
.,TRBV23-1,TRBJ2-3,.,17,TGCGCCAGCAGTCAACCCCCCCTAGCGCCGAGCACAGATACGCAGTATTTT,CASSQPPLAPSTDTQYF
many,TRBV29-1,TRBJ2-2,.,15,TGCAGCGTTGAAGTCCCTCAGGGCCCCACCGGGGAGCTGTTTTTT,CSVEVPQGPTGELFF
many,TRBV4-1,TRBJ2-1,.,14,TGCGCCAGCAGCCAAGGTTCGGGGTGGGATGAGCAGTTCTTC,CASSQGSGWDEQFF
many,TRBV20-1,TRBJ2-3,TRBD1,15,TGCAGTGCTCCCTCCCGAGGGACAGGAGGAAATACGCAGTATTTT,CSAPSRGTGGNTQYF
many,TRBV11-1,TRBJ2-1,TRBD1,13,TGTGCCAGCAGGGTACAGGGGATGGATGAGCAGTTCTTC,CASRVQGMDEQFF
few,TRBV18,TRBJ1-1,TRBD1,14,TGTGCCAGCTCACCGTACAGGGGGGGTACTGAAGCTTTCTTT,CASSPYRGGTEAFF
many,TRBV29-1,TRBJ1-1,TRBD1,12,TGCAGCGTTGGGACAGGAAACACTGAAGCTTTCTTT,CSVGTGNTEAFF
many,TRBV6-5,TRBJ2-1,.,12,TGTGCCAGCTATGGTTCCTACAATGAGCAGTTCTTC,CASYGSYNEQFF
many,TRBV29-1,TRBJ2-7,.,13,TGCAGCGTTGAAAGCCAGGAGCCCTACGAGCAGTACTTC,CSVESQEPYEQYF
few,TRBV28,TRBJ2-7,.,16,TGTGCCAGCAGTTTCCCCTCGGCCAGGGCAGCCTACGAGCAGTACTTC,CASSFPSARAAYEQYF
few,TRBV28,TRBJ1-5,.,15,TGTGCCAGCAGTTTCGTCAGGGTTTACGAACAGCCCCAGCATTTT,CASSFVRVYEQPQHF
few,TRBV5-1,TRBJ1-2,.,14,TGCGCCAGCAGCTTGATTCGGCCTGAAAATGGCTACACCTTC,CASSLIRPENGYTF
many,TRBV2,TRBJ2-1,TRBD2,14,TGTGCCAGCAGTGCCTGGCAGGGAGGGGATGAGCAGTTCTTC,CASSAWQGGDEQFF
.,TRBV7-9,TRBJ1-1,TRBD1,17,TGTGCCAGCAGCCCCTTTGGACAGGGGGCGGCGGACACTGAAGCTTTCTTT,CASSPFGQGAADTEAFF
many,TRBV30,TRBJ2-1,TRBD2,17,TGTGCCTGGAGTACCGGACTAGCGGGGAGGGTGTACAATGAGCAGTTCTTC,CAWSTGLAGRVYNEQFF
many,TRBV18,TRBJ2-7,.,17,TGTGCCAGCTCACCACGGGTGGGGTGGATCCGCCGGCACGAGCAGTACTTC,CASSPRVGWIRRHEQYF
few,TRBV18,TRBJ2-3,.,15,TGTGCCAGCTCACCCAACAGGGACCACACAGATACGCAGTATTTT,CASSPNRDHTDTQYF
many,TRBV7-3,TRBJ2-7,.,15,TGTGCCAGCAGCCTAGGGGCAGGGTATCAATACGAGCAGTACTTC,CASSLGAGYQYEQYF
many,TRBV10-3,TRBJ2-1,TRBD2,16,TGTGCCATCAGTGAGTCTAGCGGGAGCTCCTACAATGAGCAGTTCTTC,CAISESSGSSYNEQFF
.,TRBV28,TRBJ1-6,.,11,TGTGCCAGCTCCTATAATTCACCCCTCCACTTT,CASSYNSPLHF
many,TRBV18,TRBJ1-2,.,15,TGTGCCAGCTCACGAGCAGGGTCGTCTAACTATGGCTACACCTTC,CASSRAGSSNYGYTF
.,TRBV6-6,TRBJ2-7,TRBD1,13,TGTGCCAGCAGTTGGGGACAGGGGAACGAGCAGTACTTC,CASSWGQGNEQYF
many,TRBV12-3/TRBV12-4,TRBJ1-5,.,14,TGTGCCAGCAGCTTTGACGGGCGAGGTCAGCCCCAGCATTTT,CASSFDGRGQPQHF
many,TRBV5-4,TRBJ2-4,TRBD1,14,TGTGCCAGCAGCATACAGGGGGCAAAAAACATTCAGTACTTC,CASSIQGAKNIQYF
many,TRBV7-2,TRBJ1-3,.,16,TGTGCCAGCAGCTTGTCAGCCATTAGCTCTGGAAACACCATATATTTT,CASSLSAISSGNTIYF
.,TRBV3-1,TRBJ2-3,.,14,TGTGCCAGCAGCCAAAAAGACAACACAGATACGCAGTATTTT,CASSQKDNTDTQYF
many,TRBV10-2,TRBJ1-1,TRBD1,14,TGCGCCAGCAACAGGGGACTCGAGAGCACTGAAGCTTTCTTT,CASNRGLESTEAFF
many,TRBV19,TRBJ1-1,.,14,TGTGCCAGTAGTACCGGGCCCTGGGGGCCTGAAGCTTTCTTT,CASSTGPWGPEAFF
few,TRBV20-1,TRBJ1-1,.,14,TGCAGTGCTAGAGATAGGACAGTTGGCCCTGAAGCTTTCTTT,CSARDRTVGPEAFF